This T cell receptor beta chain emerged from a study of blood T cell repertoires in COVID-19. As for the study in general: Acute and convalescent COVID-19 specimens originated in the United States, Italy and Spain. Sample material is recorded as cDNA or gDNA derived from T cells, B-cell-depleted T cells, or PBMCs.

Per the study methods: For nucleated cells, counts were estimated from reference gene primer amplification. Data came from immunoSEQ multiplex PCR; TCRdb stores just in-frame clones and leaves some out. V and J calls and clone size come straight from that table; D and trimming were deduced from the DNA. In the table there are approximately 170,000 clones, 84% of which are singletons. J was trimmed by 9 bases and V by 4 bases; bases with no gene match: 6. Germline loops: CDR1 LGHDT, CDR2 YNNKEL (reference sequence). This CDR3 region has 13 residues. The sequenced material came from peripheral blood. This sequence joins TRBV3-1 (or the pseudogene TRBV3-2) and TRBJ2-1, with 7 bases that match TRBD2. This receptor was taken from a man aged 70 or older with active or convalescent COVID-19. The CDR3 nucleotides read TGTGCCAGCAGCCTCCGACTAGCCTGTGAGCAGTTCTTC. Translated, it gives CASSLRLACEQFF.